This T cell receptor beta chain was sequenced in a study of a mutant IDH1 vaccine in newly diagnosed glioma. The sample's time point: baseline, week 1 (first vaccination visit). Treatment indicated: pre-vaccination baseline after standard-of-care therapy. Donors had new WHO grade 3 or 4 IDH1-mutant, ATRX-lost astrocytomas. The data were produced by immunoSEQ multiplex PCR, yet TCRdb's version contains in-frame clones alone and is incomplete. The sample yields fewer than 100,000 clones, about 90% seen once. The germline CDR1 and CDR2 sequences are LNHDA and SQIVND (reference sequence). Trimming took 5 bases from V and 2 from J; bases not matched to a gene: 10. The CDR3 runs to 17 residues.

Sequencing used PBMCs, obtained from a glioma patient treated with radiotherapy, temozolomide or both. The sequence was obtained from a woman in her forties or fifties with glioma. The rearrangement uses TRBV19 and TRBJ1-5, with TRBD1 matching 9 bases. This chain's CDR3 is CASSPGQGLGGNQPQHF. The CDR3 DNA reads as TGTGCCAGTAGTCCCGGACAGGGGCTAGGGGGCAATCAGCCCCAGCATTTT.